This T cell receptor (beta chain) originates from a study of T cells in localized non-small cell lung cancer. Study results and caveats: Median detection of top 100 tumor clones in adjacent lung was over 45 clones. Since sequencing was restricted to only one region of the tumor, intratumor heterogeneity remains a possibility. Adjacent uninvolved lung tissue had the highest T cell clonality, exceeding tumor.

Trimming removed 2 bases from V and 4 bases from J, with 16 bases in between. Germline assignment: CDR1 SGHTS and CDR2 YDEGEE. This CDR3 comprises 16 residues. Some clones are missing from TCRdb's copy, which holds only in-frame ones; the method was immunoSEQ multiplex PCR. The table lists about 9,200 clones, roughly 86% of them singletons. Of note for this clone: Its antigen remains unknown.

The sample in question was peripheral blood, obtained before any cancer treatment. V is TRBV5-8 and J is TRBJ2-1, with D maybe TRBD1 (7 bases). This receptor was identified in a female donor older than 55 with stage II squamous cell lung carcinoma. The CDR3 loop is CASSFSWQGGYNEQFF. The CDR3 DNA reads as TGTGCCAGCAGCTTCAGTTGGCAGGGGGGATACAATGAGCAGTTCTTC.